Detailed here is one T cell receptor (beta chain). The data were obtained in a study of blood T cell repertoires in COVID-19. Overall study: From T cells, B-cell-depleted T cells, or PBMCs came the material, which was cDNA or gDNA.

Germline V gives CDR1 SGDLS, CDR2 YYNGEE. The CDR3 spans 16 residues. Trimming pared 0 bases from V and 2 bases from J, leaving 12 bases between. Using immunoSEQ multiplex PCR, the repertoire was profiled, and TCRdb retains in-frame clones only, with some absent. The table has roughly 150,000 clones, roughly 82% seen once. The rearrangement uses TRBV9 and TRBJ2-1; possible D gene TRBD2, 5 bases. Sequenced input: peripheral blood. The sequence was obtained from a woman aged 45-59 years with acute or convalescent COVID-19. The CDR3 DNA reads as TGTGCCAGCAGCGTAGGCGGGTCCTTGCCCTACAATGAGCAGTTCTTC. This sequence encodes CASSVGGSLPYNEQFF. Looking up the rest from reference TRBV9 and TRBJ2-1 gives the full variable domain: DSGVTQTPKHLITATGQRVTLRCSPRSGDLSVYWYQQSLDQGLQFLIQYYNGEERAKGNILERFSAQQFPDLHSELNLSSLELGDSALYFCASSVGGSLPYNEQFFGPGTRLTVL.